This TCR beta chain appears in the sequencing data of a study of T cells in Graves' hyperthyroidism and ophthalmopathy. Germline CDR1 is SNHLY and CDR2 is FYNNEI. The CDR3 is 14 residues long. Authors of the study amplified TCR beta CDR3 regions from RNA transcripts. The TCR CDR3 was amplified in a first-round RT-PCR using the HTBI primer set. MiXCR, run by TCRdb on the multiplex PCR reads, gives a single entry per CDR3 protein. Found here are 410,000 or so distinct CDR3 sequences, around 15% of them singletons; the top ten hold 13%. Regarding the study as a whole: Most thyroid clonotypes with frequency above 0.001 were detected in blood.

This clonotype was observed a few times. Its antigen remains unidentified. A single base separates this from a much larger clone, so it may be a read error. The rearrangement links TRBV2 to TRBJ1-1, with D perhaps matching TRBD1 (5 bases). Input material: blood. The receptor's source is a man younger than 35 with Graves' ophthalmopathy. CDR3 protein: CASRSSRGWTGAFF. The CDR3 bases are TGTGCCAGCAGAAGCTCACGGGGGTGGACTGGAGCTTTCTTT.